The T cell receptor (beta chain) under discussion was sequenced for a study of T cell responses to AZD1222 COVID-19 vaccine. The CDR3 runs to 16 residues. V was trimmed by 4 bases and J by 5 bases, leaving 19 bases between them. Per the germline V gene, CDR1 is SGDLS and CDR2 is YYNGEE. TCRdb's table, derived via immunoSEQ multiplex PCR, lists solely in-frame clones and lacks some. The sample yields some 110,000 clones, almost 90% seen once. Study conclusions and caveats: Increases in Spike-specific TCR breadth and depth were seen after two AZD1222 doses. Every sample of the repertoires postdated the peak T cell response.

Notes on this clone: Its cognate antigen is unknown.

The chain couples TRBV9 to TRBJ2-1, with D perhaps TRBD1 (5 bases). This specimen was peripheral blood, taken on day 0 of AZD1222 vaccination. The receptor was isolated from an adult in good health. The CDR3 coding sequence is TGTGCCAGCAGCTCCCAGGGTCGCGCAGACAACAATGAGCAGTTCTTC. Translation: CASSSQGRADNNEQFF.